The clone carrying this T cell receptor (beta chain) occurred once. As yet, its antigen is unknown. This sample is part of a study of shared clonotypes between healthy human individuals. Study-wide findings and caveats: For sorted subsets, rarefaction showed incomplete sequencing despite large depth.

Authors' methods: Because ImmunoSEQ provided only junction sequences with no quality scores, the filtering differed. Profiled with immunoSEQ multiplex PCR; TCRdb holds only in-frame clones, not every one. V, J and clone size reflect that table, while D and trimming were determined from the DNA. Among some 550,000 clones, 97% were seen once, and the ten largest hold 0.055% to 0.07%. Trimming took 5 bases from V and 2 from J; bases not matched to a gene: 7. The CDR3 length is 16 residues. Germline assignment: CDR1 MNHEY and CDR2 SMNVEV (reference sequence). The sample was naive CD4+ T cells sorted from blood. Indicated subset: CD45RA+ positively selected. The TCR was taken from a woman aged 25 to 39 in good health. V gene TRBV27 combines with J gene TRBJ2-7, with 12 bases fitting TRBD2. The CDR3 protein is CASSRQTSGGAYEQYF. Here the CDR3 DNA reads TGTGCCAGCAGTAGACAGACTAGCGGGGGAGCCTACGAGCAGTACTTC.